One sample yielded the 18 T cell receptor beta chains listed below, sequenced in a study of blood T cell repertoires in COVID-19 (dated by TCRdb to 2018 to 2020). Libraries came from the immunoSEQ multiplex PCR assay. The immuneACCESS repertoire file appears here via TCRdb, limited to in-frame rearrangements. These files lack a portion of the clones; in checked studies, under half of the deficit traces to unresolved V genes, and the cause of the others is not known. This sample holds over 200,000 clones; about 87% were observed only once. The top ten clonotypes cover 0.95% to 1.5% of the sample. The material sequenced was PBMCs or T cells enriched from blood (not recorded which). These receptors originate from a man aged 25 to 40 who had recovered from COVID-19.

V gene TRBV5-5 combines with J gene TRBJ1-3; weak D call: TRBD1 (5 bases). With 4 bases removed from V and 0 bases from J, the gap between germline ends came to 14 bases. This CDR3 comprises 16 residues. From germline, CDR1 is SGHKS and CDR2 YYEKEE (reference sequence). The CDR3 bases are TGTGCCAGCAGCCGGCGGACACCTTACTCTGGAAACACCATATATTTT. Its translation is CASSRRTPYSGNTIYF.

This clone has a single count. The V and J genes are TRBV4-3 and TRBJ1-4; TRBD1 agrees at 7 bases. This CDR3 spans 16 amino acids. CDR1 and CDR2 (germline): LGHNA, YSLEER. The V gene end was trimmed by 0 bases and the J gene end by 8 bases; junction bases not matched to a gene: 9. CDR3 sequence (DNA): TGCGCCAGCAGCCAAGAAGGACCAGGGGGAGGCGAAAAACTGTTTTTT. The encoded protein is CASSQEGPGGGEKLFF.

The chain combines TRBV6-2 or TRBV6-3 with TRBJ1-1; the D is unclear. In germline, CDR1 is MNHEY, CDR2 SVGEGT. The CDR3 length is 13 residues. V was trimmed by 4 bases and J by 4 bases, leaving 10 bases between them. CDR3 sequence reads: CASSSGLFTEAFF. The CDR3 DNA reads TGTGCCAGCAGTTCAGGATTATTCACTGAAGCTTTCTTT.

This rearrangement joins TRBV11-3 to TRBJ1-1; D uncertain. V was shortened by 5 bases and J by 6 bases, with 10 bases between the two germline ends. CDR3 length: 12 residues. Germline CDR1 is SGHNT and CDR2 is YENEEA. The CDR3 nucleotides are TGTGCCAGCAGCCCGTCAGGCGCTGAAGCTTTCTTT. Encoded protein: CASSPSGAEAFF.

This clone was observed a handful of times. DNA of the CDR3: TGTGCCAGCAGCCAGTGGGGCACCTACAATGAGCAGTTCTTC. Translation gives CASSQWGTYNEQFF. This chain uses TRBV13 with TRBJ2-1; TRBD1 is a possible D gene (5 bases). Trimming stripped 5 bases from V and 2 bases from J, with 10 bases between. The germline V gene encodes CDR1 PRHDT and CDR2 FYEKMQ (reference sequence). The CDR3 sequence is 14 residues long. Using reference TRBV13 and TRBJ2-1 for the parts outside the CDR3, the full variable domain is AAGVIQSPRHLIKEKRETATLKCYPIPRHDTVYWYQQGPGQDPQFLISFYEKMQSDKGSIPDRFSAQQFSDYHSELNMSSLELGDSALYFCASSQWGTYNEQFFGPGTRLTVL.

The CDR3 DNA reads as TGTGCCAGCAGTCCGGACGGGGGAAGCACCGGGGAGCTGTTTTTT. Translating it yields CASSPDGGSTGELFF. The chain couples TRBV6-6 to TRBJ2-2, with a weak D call TRBD2 (6 bases). V was pared by 5 bases and J by 4 bases, with 14 bases between. Germline V gene sequence: CDR1 MNHNY, CDR2 SVGAGI (reference sequence). The CDR3 is 15 amino acids.

This sequence joins TRBV2 and TRBJ2-3; TRBD2 is a possible D gene (6 bases). Trimming shortened V by 6 bases and J by 1 base, and 14 bases separated the two germline ends. Germline V gives CDR1 SNHLY, CDR2 FYNNEI. The CDR3 has 15 amino acids. This CDR3 reads CASRETGLGTDTQYF. CDR3 DNA: TGTGCCAGCAGAGAAACGGGACTGGGCACAGATACGCAGTATTTT.

The rearrangement links TRBV11-2 to TRBJ2-1; TRBD2 agrees at 9 bases. The CDR3 has 16 amino acids. Trimming at V came to 0 bases and at J to 7 bases, leaving 7 bases not matched to a gene. Germline CDR1 SGHAT, CDR2 FQNNGV. CDR3 amino acids: CASSLDLASGNNEQFF. In DNA form, the CDR3 reads TGTGCCAGCAGCTTAGATTTAGCTAGCGGGAATAATGAGCAGTTCTTC.

This rearrangement joins TRBV30 to TRBJ1-5; 8 bases line up with TRBD1. CDR3 size: 15 residues. With V trimmed by 4 bases and J by 4 bases, 9 bases remained unmatched. CDR1 and CDR2 (germline): GTSNPN, SVGIG (reference sequence). The CDR3 loop reads CAWNISGQVNQPQHF. In DNA form, the CDR3 reads TGTGCCTGGAACATATCGGGACAGGTAAATCAGCCCCAGCATTTT.

V is TRBV19 and J is TRBJ1-1, with D unresolved. In germline, CDR1 is LNHDA, CDR2 SQIVND (reference sequence). The CDR3 is made up of 15 amino acids. Trimming left V 1 base short and J 2 bases short, with 11 bases between. The CDR3: CASSIVEQKNTEAFF. The CDR3, as DNA: TGTGCCAGTAGTATAGTAGAACAGAAAAACACTGAAGCTTTCTTT.

The chain uses TRBV19 and TRBJ2-1, with TRBD1 identical over 12 bases. Losses at the gene ends were 9 bases for V and 9 bases for J; bases not matched to a gene: 12. CDR3 length: 15 residues. Germline CDR1 is LNHDA and CDR2 is SQIVND (reference sequence). This CDR3 reads CASEPGQGALGEQFF. CDR3 nucleotides: TGTGCCAGCGAACCGGGACAGGGGGCCCTCGGTGAGCAGTTCTTC.

The chain uses TRBV10-3 and TRBJ2-7; 7 positions agree with TRBD2. This CDR3 has 14 amino acids. The germline CDR1 and CDR2 sequences are ENHRY and SYGVKD. V was pared by 6 bases and J by 6 bases, with 11 bases of the junction left unmatched. Here the CDR3 DNA reads TGTGCCATCAGAACTAGCGTAGAGTCTCCCGAGCAGTACTTC. It encodes CAIRTSVESPEQYF.

This chain uses TRBV28 with TRBJ2-1; TRBD2 matches at 12 bases. Germline CDR1 MDHEN, CDR2 SYDVKM. The V gene end was trimmed by 2 bases and the J gene end by 3 bases; junction bases not matched to a gene: 5. This CDR3 comprises 17 residues. CDR3 protein: CASSLGLAGGVYNEQFF. The CDR3 nucleotides are TGTGCCAGCAGTTTAGGTCTAGCGGGAGGGGTCTACAATGAGCAGTTCTTC. Full variable domain (rest looked up from reference TRBV28 and TRBJ2-1): DVKVTQSSRYLVKRTGEKVFLECVQDMDHENMFWYRQDPGLGLRLIYFSYDVKMKEKGDIPEGYSVSREKKERFSLILESASTNQTSMYLCASSLGLAGGVYNEQFFGPGTRLTVL.

The rearrangement uses TRBV13 and TRBJ1-6; 7 nucleotides align to TRBD1. CDR3 length: 20 residues. Germline CDR1 and CDR2: PRHDT and FYEKMQ (reference sequence). J was trimmed by 5 bases and V by 5 bases; bases with no gene match: 21. CDR3 coding DNA: TGTGCCAGCAGCGCGATACCGGGACAGCCCCCAACTGGGGATAATTCACCCCTCCACTTT. Its protein product is CASSAIPGQPPTGDNSPLHF.

The V and J genes are TRBV5-6 and TRBJ2-7; TRBD2 agrees at 10 bases. Germline V gene lookup returns CDR1 SGHDT and CDR2 YYEEEE. Trimming cost V 4 bases and J 3 bases; bases outside gene matches: 13. The CDR3 has 17 amino acids. The CDR3 DNA reads as TGTGCCAGCAGCCTAACCATATTAGCGGGGGGATTCTACGAGCAGTACTTC. This gives the protein CASSLTILAGGFYEQYF.

This chain connects TRBV6-2 or TRBV6-3 to TRBJ2-3; 7 bases match TRBD1. After removal of 5 bases from V and 2 bases from J, the junction contained 13 bases not matched to a gene. Per the germline V gene, CDR1 is MNHEY and CDR2 is SVGEGT. The CDR3 length is 17 residues. CDR3 nucleotides: TGTGCCAGCAGTCCAGGGGGAGAACGGATCTACACAGATACGCAGTATTTT. It encodes CASSPGGERIYTDTQYF.

The chain links TRBV5-5 to TRBJ2-7; TRBD1 agrees at 7 bases. V trimming: 4 bases; J trimming: 3 bases; junction bases outside the gene matches: 1. Germline V gene sequence: CDR1 SGHKS, CDR2 YYEKEE (reference sequence). This CDR3 is built from 12 residues. CDR3 loop: CASSGDSYEQYF. CDR3 DNA: TGTGCCAGCAGCGGGGACAGCTACGAGCAGTACTTC.

V and J are TRBV4-2 and TRBJ1-4; possibly TRBD1 for D (6 bases). This CDR3 has 19 amino acids. Per germline, CDR1 LGHNA and CDR2 YNFKEQ. The V end was cut by 0 bases, the J end by 0 bases, with 17 bases between. CDR3 in DNA: TGTGCCAGCAGCCAAGATCAGCTAGGGACACCGGCAACTAATGAAAAACTGTTTTTT. Protein: CASSQDQLGTPATNEKLFF.